These T cell receptor beta chains were read from a single sample in a study of cytomegalovirus exposure and HLA in healthy donors. Generated by immunoSEQ multiplex PCR, the TCRdb table keeps only in-frame clones and is missing some. The sample has 200,000 to 250,000 clones, 70% to 85% seen once. The sequencing input was PBMCs. These receptors came from a woman between 40 and 50 years old in good health and CMV-seronegative. Each CDR3 is given with its conserved first and last residue. The D gene is left open where the match is weak. Only part of the rows carry a size: once, few, many, or a class if the clone is expanded.

size: .
J: TRBJ1-1
D: .
V: TRBV27
DNA: TGTGCCAGCAGTCGAGGGATTCTCGCTGAAGCTTTCTTT
CDR3: CASSRGILAEAFF

size: .
J: TRBJ2-2
D: .
V: TRBV6-1
DNA: TGTGCCAATAACCGGGGAGGCCTAAACACCGGGGAGCTGTTTTTT
CDR3: CANNRGGLNTGELFF

size: .
J: TRBJ2-5
D: TRBD2
V: TRBV28
DNA: TGTGCCAGCAGTTTTGGCGGGGGGGCGGAGACCCAGTACTTC
CDR3: CASSFGGGAETQYF

size: .
J: TRBJ1-4
D: TRBD1
V: TRBV27
DNA: TGTGCCAGCAGTCCCCGGGACAGGGGAAATGAAAAACTGTTTTTT
CDR3: CASSPRDRGNEKLFF

size: .
J: TRBJ2-4
D: .
V: TRBV6-6
DNA: TGTGCCAGCAGATCCACAGGAGCCAAAAACATTCAGTACTTC
CDR3: CASRSTGAKNIQYF

size: .
J: TRBJ2-1
D: TRBD1
V: TRBV11-1
DNA: TGTGCCAGCAGCTCGACGGGACAGGGGGTTTCTGAGCAGTTCTTC
CDR3: CASSSTGQGVSEQFF

size: .
J: TRBJ2-7
D: TRBD1
V: TRBV6-1
DNA: TGTGCCAGAAGGGACAGGAGCTCCTACGAGCAGTACTTC
CDR3: CARRDRSSYEQYF

size: .
J: TRBJ2-5
D: .
V: TRBV6-1
DNA: TGTGCCAGCAGTGGAACCCCCTTCGACAGAGATTGGACCCAGTACTTC
CDR3: CASSGTPFDRDWTQYF

size: .
J: TRBJ2-7
D: TRBD1
V: TRBV5-1
DNA: TGCGCCAGCAGCTTCCTCGGACAGGGGTTGGGGGAGCAGTACTTC
CDR3: CASSFLGQGLGEQYF

size: few
J: TRBJ2-7
D: .
V: TRBV19
DNA: TGTGCCAGTAGTCTTCCAGGGTACGAGCAGTACTTC
CDR3: CASSLPGYEQYF

size: .
J: TRBJ1-2
D: TRBD1
V: TRBV19
DNA: TGTGCCAGTAGTCTGGGGACAGGGTATGGCTACACCTTC
CDR3: CASSLGTGYGYTF

size: .
J: TRBJ1-6
D: TRBD1
V: TRBV18
DNA: TGTGCCAGCTCACCCGCGACGGGACAGGGTATTTCACCCCTCCACTTT
CDR3: CASSPATGQGISPLHF

size: .
J: TRBJ2-5
D: .
V: TRBV7-9
DNA: TGTGCCAGCAGCTTAGGGTCAGGGGTGGTGCAAGAGACCCAGTACTTC
CDR3: CASSLGSGVVQETQYF

size: .
J: TRBJ1-1
D: .
V: TRBV28
DNA: TGTGCCAGCAGTTCGACGGCGATCACGGGGACTGAAGCTTTCTTT
CDR3: CASSSTAITGTEAFF

size: .
J: TRBJ1-5
D: .
V: TRBV5-5
DNA: TGTGCCAGCAGCTTGGAGGTTGGGGCGGCTTATAGCAATCAGCCCCAGCATTTT
CDR3: CASSLEVGAAYSNQPQHF

size: .
J: TRBJ2-1
D: .
V: TRBV9
DNA: TGTGCCAGCAGCGACAGGGCGTACAATGAGCAGTTCTTC
CDR3: CASSDRAYNEQFF

size: .
J: TRBJ2-3
D: .
V: TRBV28
DNA: TGTGCCAGCAGTTTTCCCGGGGTGTTCACAGATACGCAGTATTTT
CDR3: CASSFPGVFTDTQYF

size: once
J: TRBJ2-2
D: TRBD1
V: TRBV10-3
DNA: TGTGCCAGTTTGCCCGGACAGGGCGGCGGGGAGCTGTTTTTT
CDR3: CASLPGQGGGELFF

size: .
J: TRBJ2-7
D: .
V: TRBV27
DNA: TGTGCCAGTAAACCCAGGGGGGTTTCCTACGAGCAGTACTTC
CDR3: CASKPRGVSYEQYF

size: .
J: TRBJ1-2
D: TRBD1
V: TRBV28
DNA: TGTGCCAGCAGTACCCGGGACAGGGAGGGCTACACCTTC
CDR3: CASSTRDREGYTF

size: .
J: TRBJ2-3
D: TRBD1
V: TRBV5-1
DNA: TGCGCCAGCAGCTTGGAGGGGGACAGGAGCACAGATACGCAGTATTTT
CDR3: CASSLEGDRSTDTQYF

size: .
J: TRBJ1-6
D: .
V: TRBV28
DNA: TGTGCCAGCAGTTTTGTTAGCCAAATCTCCTATAATTCACCCCTCCACTTT
CDR3: CASSFVSQISYNSPLHF

size: .
J: TRBJ1-1
D: .
V: TRBV6-5
DNA: TGTGCCAGCAGTTACACAATGAACACTGAAGCTTTCTTT
CDR3: CASSYTMNTEAFF